This T cell receptor beta chain was sequenced during a study of shared clonotypes between healthy human individuals. Across the study: Per-donor plates numbered three CD4 naive, three CD4 memory, two CD8 naive and one CD8 memory.

Study observations and caveats: Generation probability values for non-shared clonotypes were lower than those for clonotypes shared by all four donors.

Here immunoSEQ multiplex PCR was the method, and the copy in TCRdb shows in-frame clones only, minus some. The repertoire holds over 150,000 clones, with around 63% as singletons. The CDR3 loop spans 15 amino acids. From germline, CDR1 is SGHKS and CDR2 YYEKEE (reference sequence). Deletions cut 0 bases from V and 4 bases from J, with 11 bases between. This clone was counted between two and nine times. As yet, its antigen is unknown. Sequenced: memory CD4+ T cells sorted from blood. Subset noted: CD45RA-negative fraction. The chain joins TRBV5-5 to TRBJ2-1; D unresolved. This clonotype originated in a man younger than 40 in good health. The CDR3 is CASSLDVVSYNEQFF. CDR3 coding DNA: TGTGCCAGCAGCTTGGATGTAGTAAGTTACAATGAGCAGTTCTTC.